This TCR beta chain was recorded in a study of cytomegalovirus exposure and HLA in healthy donors. Study findings and constraints: One later analysis reportedly identified an Asian-associated ancestry cluster that showed fewer N-insertions than the roughly 670-donor mean.

Trimming took 5 bases from V and 8 from J; bases not matched to a gene: 9. CDR1 is KGHSH and CDR2 is LQKENI in the germline V gene. CDR3 length: 14 amino acids. This clone was seen once. Its antigen is currently unknown. Amplification used 60 Vbeta primers and 13 Jbeta primers. TCRdb's table, derived via immunoSEQ multiplex PCR, lists solely in-frame clones and lacks some. The table includes about 130,000 clones, roughly 80% detected once. The genes are TRBV18 and TRBJ1-2, with 9 nucleotides matching TRBD1. Sequenced sample: PBMCs. The receptor was isolated from a man aged 30 to 45 in good health and CMV-seropositive. CDR3: CASSDPGTGSGYTF. As DNA, the CDR3 is TGTGCCAGCTCAGACCCCGGGACAGGGTCGGGCTACACCTTC.